In its sample, the clone carrying this T cell receptor beta chain was seen once. CDR1 is ENHRY, CDR2 SYGVKD, per germline. CDR3 length equals 14 residues. Between the trimmed V and J ends, which lost 2 bases and 0 bases, there was a span of 5 bases. This entry belongs to a study of blood T cell repertoires in COVID-19. The overall study: COVID-19 samples collected from the United States, Italy and Spain covered acute and convalescent phases.

Authors' processing steps: Reference gene primer amplification yielded estimated nucleated cell counts. Sequencing was performed with immunoSEQ multiplex PCR; in TCRdb, only in-frame clones are kept and a portion is missing. V and J calls and clone size come straight from that table; D and trimming were deduced from the DNA. The sample has about 56,000 clones; approximately 92% are singletons. Patients at the Seattle site were enrolled during active infection and followed longitudinally. This sequence joins TRBV10-3 and TRBJ1-3; no reliable D call. Sequencing was carried out using peripheral blood. This receptor was identified in a woman in her fifties or sixties with COVID-19, enrolled during active disease. The chain's CDR3 is CAISEADSGNTIYF. The CDR3 coding sequence is TGTGCCATCAGTGAGGCGGACTCTGGAAACACCATATATTTT.